The source of this TCR beta chain is a study of Graves' ophthalmopathy and Graves' hyperthyroidism. In its sample, this clonotype was seen many times. V lost 4 bases and J 2 bases, leaving 15 bases between the germline ends. The V gene's germline CDR1 is SGHNT and CDR2 YYREEE (reference sequence). The CDR3 totals 15 residues. The TCR beta CDR3 regions underwent amplification from RNA transcripts. First-round RT-PCR employed HTBI primers, with a second-round multiplex PCR after it. MiXCR, applied by TCRdb to the multiplex PCR reads, yields one record per CDR3 protein. The sample carries 740,000 or so distinct CDR3 sequences, about 44% recorded once.

This TCR was recovered from an adult man with Graves' ophthalmopathy. The gene calls are TRBV5-4 and TRBJ1-2, with D tentatively TRBD1 (6 bases). The sequencing sample was made of peripheral blood. The CDR3, as DNA: TGTGCCAGCAGCGTACTGGGCAGGGGAAACTATGGCTACACCTTC. Protein: CASSVLGRGNYGYTF.